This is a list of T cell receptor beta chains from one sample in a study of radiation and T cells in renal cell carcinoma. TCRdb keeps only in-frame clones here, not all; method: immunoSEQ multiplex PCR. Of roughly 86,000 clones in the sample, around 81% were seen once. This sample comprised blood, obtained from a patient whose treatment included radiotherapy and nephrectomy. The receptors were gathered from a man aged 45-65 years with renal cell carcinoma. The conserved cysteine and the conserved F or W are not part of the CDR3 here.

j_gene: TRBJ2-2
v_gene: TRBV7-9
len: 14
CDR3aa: ASSLAETTNTGELF

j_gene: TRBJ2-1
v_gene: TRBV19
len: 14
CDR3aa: ASSTTSGGPYNEQF

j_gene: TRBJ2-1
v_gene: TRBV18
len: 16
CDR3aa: ASSPLIASGSSYNEQF

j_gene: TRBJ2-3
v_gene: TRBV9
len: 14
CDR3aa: ASSPLAGGPTDTQY

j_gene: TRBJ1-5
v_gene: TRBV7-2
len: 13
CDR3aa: ASSRTGLSNQPQH

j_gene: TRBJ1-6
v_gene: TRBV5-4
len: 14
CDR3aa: ASRDATQGGFSPLH

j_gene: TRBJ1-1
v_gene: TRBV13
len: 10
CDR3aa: ASSLVLGEAF

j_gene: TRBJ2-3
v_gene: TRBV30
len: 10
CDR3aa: AWTVSTDTQY

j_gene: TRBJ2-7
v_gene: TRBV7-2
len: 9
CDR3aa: ASSRQSEQY

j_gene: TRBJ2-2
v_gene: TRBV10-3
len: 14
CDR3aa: AISDPRGTNTGELF

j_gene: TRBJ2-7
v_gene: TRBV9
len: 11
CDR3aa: ASSVEGDYEQY

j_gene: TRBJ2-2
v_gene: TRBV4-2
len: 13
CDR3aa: ASSQYYGVPGELF

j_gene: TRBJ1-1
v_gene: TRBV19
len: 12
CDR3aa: ASSIHQGITEAF

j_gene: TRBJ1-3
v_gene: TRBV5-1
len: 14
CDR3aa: ASSPWGDVSGNTIY

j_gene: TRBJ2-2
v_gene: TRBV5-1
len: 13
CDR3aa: ASSLGGANTGELF

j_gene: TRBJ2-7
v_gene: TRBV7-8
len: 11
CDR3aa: ASSPDRAYEQY

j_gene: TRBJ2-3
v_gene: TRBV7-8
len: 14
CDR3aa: ASSLVTGGRTDTQY

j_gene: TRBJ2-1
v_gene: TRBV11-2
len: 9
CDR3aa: AGSWGDEQF

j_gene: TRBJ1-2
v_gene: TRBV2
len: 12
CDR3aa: ASQKTTGTNGYT

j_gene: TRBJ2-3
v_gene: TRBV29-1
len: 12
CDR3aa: SVQGQRDSDTQY

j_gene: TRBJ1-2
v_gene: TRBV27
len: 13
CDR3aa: ASSGRDRSNYGYT

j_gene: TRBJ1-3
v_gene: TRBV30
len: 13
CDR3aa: AWSARGPGGNTIY

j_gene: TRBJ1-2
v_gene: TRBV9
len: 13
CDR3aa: ASSVESGANYGYT

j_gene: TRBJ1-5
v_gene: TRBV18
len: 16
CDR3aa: ASSPPRGQGSIVEPQH

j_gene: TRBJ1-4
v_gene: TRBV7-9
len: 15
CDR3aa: ASTWGTGGIFQEKLF

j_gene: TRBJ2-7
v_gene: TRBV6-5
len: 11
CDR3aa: ASRKGQYYEQY

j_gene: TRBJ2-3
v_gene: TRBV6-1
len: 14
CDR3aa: ASSAAGTSMTDTQY

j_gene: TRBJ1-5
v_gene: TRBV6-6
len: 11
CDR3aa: ASEVVSNQPQH

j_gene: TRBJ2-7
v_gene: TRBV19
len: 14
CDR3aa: ASSILAGGPSYEQY

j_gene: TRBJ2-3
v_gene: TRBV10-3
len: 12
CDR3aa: AISEAGGPDTQY

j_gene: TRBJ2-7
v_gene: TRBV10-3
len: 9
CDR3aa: AISRTHEQY

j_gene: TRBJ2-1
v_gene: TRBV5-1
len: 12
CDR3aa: ASSLGQGNNEQF

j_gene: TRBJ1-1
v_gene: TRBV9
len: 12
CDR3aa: ASSVGQMNTEAF

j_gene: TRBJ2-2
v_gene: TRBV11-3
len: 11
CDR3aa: ASGLTHTGELF

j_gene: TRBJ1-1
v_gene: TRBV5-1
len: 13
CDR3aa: ASSPQGPKDTEAF

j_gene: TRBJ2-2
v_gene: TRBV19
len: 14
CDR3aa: ASRKEGGTNTGELF

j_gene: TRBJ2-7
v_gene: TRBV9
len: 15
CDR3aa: ASSGGGTSGSVHEQY

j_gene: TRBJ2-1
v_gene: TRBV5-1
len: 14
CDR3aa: ASSQLVTGGYNEQF

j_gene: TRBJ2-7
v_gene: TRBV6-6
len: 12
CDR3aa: ASSTDEKTSGGP

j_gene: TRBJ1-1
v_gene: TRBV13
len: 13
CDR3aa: ASSSLTGRFTEAF

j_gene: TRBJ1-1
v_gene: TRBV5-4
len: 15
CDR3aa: ASSSTVSPGPNTEAF

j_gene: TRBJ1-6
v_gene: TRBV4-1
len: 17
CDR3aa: ASSTIMGQGTSYNSPLH

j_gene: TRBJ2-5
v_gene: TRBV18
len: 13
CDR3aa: ASSPVLGNQETQY

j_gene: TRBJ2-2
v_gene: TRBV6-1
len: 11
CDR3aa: ASTPRGSGELF

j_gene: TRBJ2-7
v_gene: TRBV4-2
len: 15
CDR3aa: ASSQALGASGTYEQY

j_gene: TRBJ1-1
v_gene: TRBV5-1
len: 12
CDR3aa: ASSFSGRGTEAF

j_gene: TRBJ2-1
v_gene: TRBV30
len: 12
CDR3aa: AWSGWTLNNEQF

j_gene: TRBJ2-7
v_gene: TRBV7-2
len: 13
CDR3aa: ASSVDRAGFNEQY

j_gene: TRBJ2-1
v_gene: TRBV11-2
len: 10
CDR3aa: ASSFLGVEQF

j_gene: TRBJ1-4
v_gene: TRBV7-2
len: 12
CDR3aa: ASSPKGGIEKLF

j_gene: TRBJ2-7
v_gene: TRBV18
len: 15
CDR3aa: ASSHQGSEPASYEQY

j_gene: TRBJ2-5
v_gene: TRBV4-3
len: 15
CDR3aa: ASSQGPGQGVEETQY